These T cell receptor beta chains were read from a single sample in a study of human thymus T cells. TCRdb's table, derived via immunoSEQ multiplex PCR, lists solely in-frame clones and lacks some. Of 86,000 or so clones listed, nearly 98% are singletons. Sequencing was done on a sample of thymus tissue. The receptors here all came from a boy in the first two years of life with a congenital heart defect but otherwise immunologically healthy. The CDR3 runs from the conserved cysteine through the conserved F or W. A D gene is named only where the DNA matches it firmly. Part of the rows lack a size; the others show once, few, many or a class for expanded clones.

CDR3 length	V gene	D gene	J gene	clone size	CDR3 protein	CDR3 DNA
16	TRBV4-1	.	TRBJ1-6	.	CASSPKMWGRGSPLHF	TGCGCCAGCAGCCCCAAGATGTGGGGGAGGGGGTCACCCCTCCACTTT
13	TRBV12-5	.	TRBJ1-1	.	CASGLAETNEAFF	TGTGCTAGTGGTTTGGCCGAAACAAATGAAGCTTTCTTT
14	TRBV7-9	.	TRBJ1-6	.	CASSLDSYNSPLHF	TGTGCCAGCAGCCTGGACAGTTATAATTCACCCCTCCACTTT
14	TRBV5-1	TRBD2	TRBJ2-1	.	CASKSLAVYNEQFF	TGCGCCAGCAAATCACTAGCGGTCTACAATGAGCAGTTCTTC
17	TRBV16	TRBD2	TRBJ2-4	.	CASSQLGEGRSKNIQYF	TGTGCCAGCAGCCAACTTGGGGAGGGGCGATCCAAAAACATTCAGTACTTC
14	TRBV5-5	TRBD1	TRBJ1-4	.	CASSPGQGGGKLFF	TGTGCCAGCAGCCCCGGACAGGGGGGAGGAAAACTGTTTTTT
18	TRBV27	.	TRBJ2-1	.	CAGSSTPGGIPQYNEQFF	TGTGCCGGCAGTTCCACCCCCGGTGGGATCCCGCAATACAATGAGCAGTTCTTC
12	TRBV7-2	.	TRBJ2-3	.	CASSFGEDTQYF	TGTGCCAGCAGTTTTGGTGAAGATACGCAGTATTTT
14	TRBV25-1	TRBD1	TRBJ2-7	once	CASRASGTGREQYF	TGTGCCAGCAGAGCCTCCGGGACAGGTCGCGAGCAGTACTTC
14	TRBV6-5	.	TRBJ1-4	.	CASSYRQTFEKLFF	TGTGCCAGCAGTTACAGGCAGACTTTTGAAAAACTGTTTTTT
17	TRBV2	.	TRBJ2-3	.	CASIRKDSTTCTDTQYF	TGTGCCAGCATCCGTAAGGACAGTACAACTTGCACAGATACGCAGTATTTT
19	TRBV7-9	TRBD2	TRBJ2-1	.	CASSLGPERASGRNAEQFF	TGTGCCAGCAGCTTGGGTCCGGAAAGGGCTAGCGGGAGGAACGCTGAGCAGTTCTTC
14	TRBV27	.	TRBJ2-7	.	CASSRWDGRYEQYF	TGTGCCAGCAGTCGGTGGGACGGGAGATACGAGCAGTACTTC
15	TRBV27	.	TRBJ2-7	once	CASSCVLGSSYEQYF	TGTGCCAGCAGTTGTGTACTGGGAAGCTCCTACGAGCAGTACTTC
18	TRBV7-9	TRBD2	TRBJ2-3	.	CASSLIQAGGPPTDTQYF	TGTGCCAGCAGCTTAATTCAAGCGGGAGGGCCTCCGACAGATACGCAGTATTTT
15	TRBV28	.	TRBJ2-4	.	CASSSSEGAKNIQYF	TGTGCCAGCAGTTCGTCCGAGGGAGCCAAAAACATTCAGTACTTC
19	TRBV4-1	TRBD2	TRBJ2-3	.	CASSHDPGTSGSLADTQYF	TGCGCCAGCAGCCATGATCCCGGGACTAGCGGGAGTTTGGCAGATACGCAGTATTTT
16	TRBV5-1	TRBD2	TRBJ2-7	.	CASRHGTSGFYYEQYF	TGCGCCAGCAGGCACGGGACTAGCGGTTTCTACTACGAGCAGTACTTC
13	TRBV28	.	TRBJ2-7	.	CASSPEKVYEQYF	TGTGCCAGCAGTCCCGAAAAGGTCTACGAGCAGTACTTC
17	TRBV7-9	.	TRBJ2-5	.	CASSAVGDRAAQETQYF	TGTGCCAGCAGCGCCGTAGGAGACCGAGCGGCCCAAGAGACCCAGTACTTC
20	TRBV7-3	TRBD1	TRBJ2-6	.	CASSLTGVRQGGAGANVLTF	TGTGCCAGCAGCTTAACGGGAGTTAGACAGGGTGGCGCTGGGGCCAACGTCCTGACTTTC
15	TRBV27	TRBD1	TRBJ2-7	.	CASSPMTGGSYEQYF	TGTGCCAGCAGTCCAATGACAGGGGGCTCCTACGAGCAGTACTTC
15	TRBV27	.	TRBJ2-7	.	CASSLTGTGLYEQYF	TGTGCCAGCAGCCTAACCGGGACTGGACTCTACGAGCAGTACTTC
20	TRBV4-1	.	TRBJ2-1	once	CASSQVVIGLVPEGHNEQFF	TGCGCCAGCAGCCAAGTCGTCATTGGATTAGTCCCGGAGGGCCACAATGAGCAGTTCTTC
13	TRBV28	.	TRBJ1-5	.	CASSPGRGQPQHF	TGTGCCAGCAGCCCAGGGCGGGGTCAGCCCCAGCATTTT
20	TRBV10-3	.	TRBJ1-2	once	CAISEFPSGTAHPRRVGYTF	TGTGCCATCAGTGAGTTTCCGAGTGGGACTGCCCATCCCCGGAGAGTTGGCTACACCTTC
13	TRBV9	.	TRBJ1-4	.	CASSGHTGEKLFF	TGTGCCAGCAGCGGACACACCGGGGAAAAACTGTTTTTT
14	TRBV6-5	TRBD2	TRBJ2-7	.	CASFPRGLAREQYF	TGTGCCAGCTTCCCCCGGGGACTAGCGCGCGAGCAGTACTTC
11	TRBV29-1	TRBD1	TRBJ2-1	.	CSGQGYNEQFF	TGCAGCGGACAGGGGTATAATGAGCAGTTCTTC
16	TRBV7-9	TRBD1	TRBJ1-1	.	CASSYLGQGGYTEAFF	TGTGCCAGCAGCTACCTTGGACAGGGAGGGTACACTGAAGCTTTCTTT
14	TRBV25-1	.	TRBJ2-5	.	CASSLHGPRETQYF	TGTGCCAGCAGCCTTCACGGCCCCAGAGAGACCCAGTACTTC
15	TRBV4-2	.	TRBJ2-7	.	CASSQDIRHTYEQYF	TGTGCCAGCAGCCAAGATATCCGACATACCTACGAGCAGTACTTC
15	TRBV5-1	.	TRBJ2-1	.	CASSLEAGAYNEQFF	TGCGCCAGCAGCTTGGAGGCAGGGGCCTACAATGAGCAGTTCTTC
13	TRBV30	.	TRBJ1-2	.	CAIEQQDNYGYTF	TGTGCCATAGAACAACAGGACAACTATGGCTACACCTTC
15	TRBV25-1	.	TRBJ1-2	.	CASSEYGRDGNGYTF	TGTGCCAGCAGTGAATATGGCAGGGACGGGAATGGCTACACCTTC
18	TRBV10-1	TRBD1	TRBJ1-1	.	CASSESQGAKGADTEAFF	TGCGCCAGCAGTGAGAGTCAGGGGGCTAAAGGGGCGGACACTGAAGCTTTCTTT
14	TRBV11-2	.	TRBJ2-2	.	CASSYLQRTGELFF	TGTGCCAGCAGCTACCTGCAGCGCACCGGGGAGCTGTTTTTT
15	TRBV6-1	TRBD1	TRBJ1-3	.	CASSGQAPSGRTIYF	TGTGCCAGCAGCGGACAGGCGCCCTCCGGAAGGACCATATATTTT
11	TRBV20-1	.	TRBJ2-1	.	CSARGRNEQFF	TGCAGTGCTAGAGGGAGAAATGAGCAGTTCTTC
16	TRBV28	TRBD2	TRBJ2-7	.	CASRQTSGKKKFEQYF	TGTGCCAGCAGACAGACTAGCGGGAAAAAGAAGTTCGAGCAGTACTTC
15	TRBV18	.	TRBJ2-7	.	CASSLELGPRYEQYF	TGTGCCAGCTCACTCGAATTGGGACCGCGATACGAGCAGTACTTC
15	TRBV19	.	TRBJ2-1	.	CASSTTGTTYNEQFF	TGTGCCAGTAGTACCACCGGGACGACTTACAATGAGCAGTTCTTC
13	TRBV10-3	.	TRBJ1-1	.	CAITKGTSGEAFF	TGTGCCATCACCAAAGGGACGTCGGGTGAAGCTTTCTTT
16	TRBV10-2	TRBD1	TRBJ1-2	.	CASSESYRSRGYSYTF	TGCGCCAGCAGTGAGTCATATCGGAGCAGGGGGTACAGCTACACCTTC
16	TRBV7-2	.	TRBJ1-2	.	CASSLFAEGYNYGYTF	TGTGCCAGCAGCTTATTTGCAGAGGGGTATAACTATGGCTACACCTTC
15	TRBV7-9	.	TRBJ1-1	.	CASSLVPDRNTEAFF	TGTGCCAGCAGCTTAGTTCCGGACAGAAACACTGAAGCTTTCTTT
17	TRBV7-2	.	TRBJ2-7	once	CASSLGVSQGRPYEQYF	TGTGCCAGCAGCTTAGGGGTCTCGCAGGGGCGACCCTACGAGCAGTACTTC
15	TRBV4-3	.	TRBJ2-2	.	CASSQVMSSTGELFF	TGCGCCAGCAGCCAAGTTATGTCTAGTACCGGGGAGCTGTTTTTT
13	TRBV29-1	.	TRBJ2-1	.	CSATGGVYNEQFF	TGCAGCGCCACAGGGGGGGTCTACAATGAGCAGTTCTTC
15	TRBV14	TRBD2	TRBJ2-1	.	CASSQGLAGGYEQFF	TGTGCCAGCAGCCAAGGACTAGCGGGGGGATATGAGCAGTTCTTC
15	TRBV7-9	TRBD1	TRBJ2-2	.	CASSLGQGRTGELFF	TGTGCCAGCAGCCTTGGACAGGGAAGGACCGGGGAGCTGTTTTTT